The 2 T cell receptor beta chains listed next were all sequenced from one sample in a study of T cells in Graves' hyperthyroidism and ophthalmopathy. RNA transcripts yielded amplified TCR beta CDR3 regions. First-round RT-PCR with HTBI primers amplified the TCR CDR3 region. TCRdb re-called the multiplex PCR reads through MiXCR, storing one row per CDR3 protein. This repertoire shows nearly 750,000 distinct CDR3 sequences, around a third found once; its top ten account for around 30%. Sequenced material: blood. These TCRs come from a woman aged 40-49 years with Graves' hyperthyroidism.

This clonotype was seen repeatedly, ten times or more. The V call is TRBV12-3 or TRBV12-4, the J call TRBJ2-7; 14 positions agree with TRBD2. V lost 7 bases to trimming and J lost 6 bases; unmatched junction nucleotides: 8. The CDR3 is 15 residues long. The CDR3 sequence is CASTSMGLAGAEQYF. The DNA for the CDR3 is TGTGCCAGCACCTCGATGGGACTAGCGGGAGCCGAGCAGTACTTC.

As to this clonotype: Given a much more abundant clone one base away, this may be a read error. The chain uses TRBV12-3 or TRBV12-4 and TRBJ1-2; D unclear. With 5 bases removed from V and 3 bases from J, the gap between germline ends came to 13 bases. This CDR3 is built from 14 residues. The CDR3 spells CASSPRTEDYGYTF. The DNA of the CDR3 is TGTGCCAGCAGTCCACGGACGGAGGACTATGGCTACACCTTC.